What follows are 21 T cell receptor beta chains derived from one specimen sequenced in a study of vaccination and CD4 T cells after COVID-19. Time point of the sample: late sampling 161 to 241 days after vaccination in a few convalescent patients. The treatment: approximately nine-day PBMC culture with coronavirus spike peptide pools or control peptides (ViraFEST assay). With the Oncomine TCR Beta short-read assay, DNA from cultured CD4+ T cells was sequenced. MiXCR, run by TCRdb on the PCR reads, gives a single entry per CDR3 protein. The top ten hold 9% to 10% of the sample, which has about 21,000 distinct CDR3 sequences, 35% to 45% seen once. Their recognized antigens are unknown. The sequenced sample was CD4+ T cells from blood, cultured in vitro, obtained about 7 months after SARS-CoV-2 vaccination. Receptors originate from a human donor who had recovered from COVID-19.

The CDR3 here is CASSERGTSGSGYEQYF. The CDR3 nucleotides are TGTGCCAGCAGTGAAAGGGGAACTAGCGGGAGCGGGTACGAGCAGTACTTC. The chain carries TRBV6-1 and TRBJ2-7; 11 positions agree with TRBD2. Germline CDR1 MNHNS, CDR2 SASEGT. The CDR3 has 17 amino acids. V was pared by 2 bases and J by 4 bases, with 10 bases of the junction left unmatched.

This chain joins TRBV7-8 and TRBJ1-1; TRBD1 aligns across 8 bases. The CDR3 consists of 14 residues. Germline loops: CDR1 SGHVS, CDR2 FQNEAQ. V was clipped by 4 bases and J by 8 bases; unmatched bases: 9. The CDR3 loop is CASSSRGRDREAFF. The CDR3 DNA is TGTGCCAGCAGCTCCCGGGGCCGGGACAGGGAAGCTTTCTTT.

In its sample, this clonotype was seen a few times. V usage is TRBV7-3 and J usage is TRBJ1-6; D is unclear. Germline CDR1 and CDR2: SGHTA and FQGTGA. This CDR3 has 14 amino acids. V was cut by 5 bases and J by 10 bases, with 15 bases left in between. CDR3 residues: CASSRTSRGSPLHF. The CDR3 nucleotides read TGTGCCAGCAGCCGGACCTCCCGTGGGTCACCCCTCCACTTT.

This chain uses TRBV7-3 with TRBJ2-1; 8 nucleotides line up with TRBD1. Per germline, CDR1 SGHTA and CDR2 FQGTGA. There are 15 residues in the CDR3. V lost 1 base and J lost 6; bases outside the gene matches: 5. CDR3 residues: CASSLMGQEFNEQFF. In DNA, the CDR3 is TGTGCCAGCAGCTTAATGGGACAGGAATTCAATGAGCAGTTCTTC.

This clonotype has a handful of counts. The CDR3 DNA sequence: TGTGCCACCAGCAGCGGCCCCGGCAGGCCCTCTGGAAACACCATATATTTT. This gives the protein CATSSGPGRPSGNTIYF. This sequence joins TRBV15 and TRBJ1-3; no clear D. In germline, CDR1 is LNHNV, CDR2 YYDKDF (reference sequence). The CDR3 contains 17 residues. Trimming shortened V by 3 bases and J by 0 bases, and 15 bases separated the two germline ends.

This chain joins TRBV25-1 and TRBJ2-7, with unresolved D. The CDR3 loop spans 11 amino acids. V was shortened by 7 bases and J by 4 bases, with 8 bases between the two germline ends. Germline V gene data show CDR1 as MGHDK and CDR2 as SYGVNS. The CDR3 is CASIGKYEQYF. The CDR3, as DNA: TGTGCCAGCATTGGAAAGTACGAGCAGTACTTC.

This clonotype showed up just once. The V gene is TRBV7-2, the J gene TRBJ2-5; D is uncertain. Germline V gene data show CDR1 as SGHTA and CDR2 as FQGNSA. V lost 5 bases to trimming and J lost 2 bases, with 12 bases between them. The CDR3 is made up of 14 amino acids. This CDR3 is CASSTSSAQETQYF. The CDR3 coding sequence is TGTGCCAGCAGCACATCTTCGGCTCAAGAGACCCAGTACTTC.

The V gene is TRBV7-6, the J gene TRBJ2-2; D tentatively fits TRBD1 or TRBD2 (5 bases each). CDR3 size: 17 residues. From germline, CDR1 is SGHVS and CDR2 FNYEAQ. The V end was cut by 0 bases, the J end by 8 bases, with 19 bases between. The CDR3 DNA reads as TGTGCCAGCAGCTTAGCCCCGGGACGAGGTTTTATGGGGGAGCTGTTTTTT. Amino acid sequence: CASSLAPGRGFMGELFF.

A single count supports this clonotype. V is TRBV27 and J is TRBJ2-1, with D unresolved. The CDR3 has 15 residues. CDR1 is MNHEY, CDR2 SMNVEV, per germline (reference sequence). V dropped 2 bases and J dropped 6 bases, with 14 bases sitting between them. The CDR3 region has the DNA TGTGCCAGCAGTTTAGGGCCAGGCCTCGGCAATGAGCAGTTCTTC. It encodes CASSLGPGLGNEQFF.

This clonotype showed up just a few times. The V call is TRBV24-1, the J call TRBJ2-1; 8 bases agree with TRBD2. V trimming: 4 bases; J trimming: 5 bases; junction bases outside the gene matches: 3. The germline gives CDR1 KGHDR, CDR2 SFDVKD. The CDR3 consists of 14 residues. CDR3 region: CATSERGGNNEQFF. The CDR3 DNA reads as TGTGCCACCAGTGAACGGGGGGGTAACAATGAGCAGTTCTTC.

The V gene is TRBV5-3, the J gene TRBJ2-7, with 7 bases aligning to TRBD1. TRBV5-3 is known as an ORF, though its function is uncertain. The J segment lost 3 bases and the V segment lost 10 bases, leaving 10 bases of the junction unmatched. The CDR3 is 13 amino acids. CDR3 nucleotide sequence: TGTGCCGCCTACCGAACAGGGGACTACGAGCAGTACTTC. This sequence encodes CAAYRTGDYEQYF.

The CDR3 region is CASSLQPSASYNEQFF. The CDR3 nucleotides read TGTGCCAGCAGCCTGCAGCCTAGCGCCTCCTACAATGAGCAGTTCTTC. The chain is built from TRBV7-3 and TRBJ2-1; TRBD2 might be the D (6 bases). CDR1 and CDR2 from the germline V gene are SGHTA and FQGTGA. CDR3 length: 16 residues. The ends were cut back, 5 bases at V and 0 bases at J, with 14 bases in the middle.

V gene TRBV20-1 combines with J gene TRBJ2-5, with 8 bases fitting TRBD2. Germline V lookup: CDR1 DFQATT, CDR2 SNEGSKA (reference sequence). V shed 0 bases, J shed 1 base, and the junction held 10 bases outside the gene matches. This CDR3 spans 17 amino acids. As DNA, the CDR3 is TGCAGTGCTAGAGATCCCTCGGCTAGCGGGCTCCAAGAGACCCAGTACTTC. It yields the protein CSARDPSASGLQETQYF.

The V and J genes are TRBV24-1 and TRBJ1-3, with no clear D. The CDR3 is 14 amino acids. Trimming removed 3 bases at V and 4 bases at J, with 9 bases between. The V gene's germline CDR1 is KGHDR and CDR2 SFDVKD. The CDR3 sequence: CATSDVNGGNTIYF. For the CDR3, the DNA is TGTGCCACCAGTGATGTCAACGGCGGAAACACCATATATTTT.

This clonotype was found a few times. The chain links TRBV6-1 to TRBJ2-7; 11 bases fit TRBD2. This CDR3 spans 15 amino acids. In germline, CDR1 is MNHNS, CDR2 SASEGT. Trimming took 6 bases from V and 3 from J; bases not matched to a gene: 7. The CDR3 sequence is CASRPILAGDYEQYF. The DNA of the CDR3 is TGTGCCAGCAGGCCGATACTAGCGGGGGACTACGAGCAGTACTTC.

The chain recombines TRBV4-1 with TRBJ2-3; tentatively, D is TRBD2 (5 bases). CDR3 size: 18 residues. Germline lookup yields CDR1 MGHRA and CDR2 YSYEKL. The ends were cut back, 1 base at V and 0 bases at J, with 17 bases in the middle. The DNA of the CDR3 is TGCGCCAGCAGCCAAGTGATAGTAATGCGGGCTAGCACAGATACGCAGTATTTT. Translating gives CASSQVIVMRASTDTQYF.

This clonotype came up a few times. DNA of the CDR3: TGTGCCAGCAGCGGGACAGGGCGGGCTGAAGCTTTCTTT. Its translation is CASSGTGRAEAFF. The chain joins TRBV7-2 to TRBJ1-1; 9 positions match TRBD1. Germline lookup yields CDR1 SGHTA and CDR2 FQGNSA. With V trimmed by 5 bases and J by 6 bases, 4 bases remained unmatched. This CDR3 region has 13 residues.

The CDR3 region has the DNA TGCAGCGTGCCGGGAGGGCTTGTAAACACAGATACGCAGTATTTT. This gives the protein CSVPGGLVNTDTQYF. V is TRBV29-1 and J is TRBJ2-3; TRBD2 matches at 8 bases. This CDR3 contains 15 residues. Germline V gene lookup returns CDR1 SQVTM and CDR2 ANQGSEA. V was pared by 6 bases and J by 2 bases, with 10 bases of the junction left unmatched.

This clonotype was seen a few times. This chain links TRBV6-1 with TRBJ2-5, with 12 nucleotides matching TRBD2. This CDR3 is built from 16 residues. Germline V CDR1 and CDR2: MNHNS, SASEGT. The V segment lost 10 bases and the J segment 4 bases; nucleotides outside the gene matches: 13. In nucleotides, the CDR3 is TGTGCCACCTCAGGACTAGCGGGACAAATCGGAGAGACCCAGTACTTC. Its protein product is CATSGLAGQIGETQYF.

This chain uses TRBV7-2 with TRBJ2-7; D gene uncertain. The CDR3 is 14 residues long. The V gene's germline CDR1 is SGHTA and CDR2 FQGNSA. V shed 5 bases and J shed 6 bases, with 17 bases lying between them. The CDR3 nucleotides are TGTGCCAGCAGCCAACCGAACCGTTTCGCCGAGCAGTACTTC. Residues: CASSQPNRFAEQYF. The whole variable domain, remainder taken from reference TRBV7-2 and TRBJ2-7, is GAGVSQSPSNKVTEKGKDVELRCDPISGHTALYWYRQSLGQGLEFLIYFQGNSAPDKSGLPSDRFSAERTGGSVSTLTIQRTQQEDSAVYLCASSQPNRFAEQYFGPGTRLTVT.

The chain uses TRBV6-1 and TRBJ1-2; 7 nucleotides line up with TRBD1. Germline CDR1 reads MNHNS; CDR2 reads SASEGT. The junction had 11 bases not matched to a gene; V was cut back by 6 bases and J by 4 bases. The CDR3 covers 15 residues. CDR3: CASRPRGQGGYGYTF. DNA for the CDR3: TGTGCCAGCAGGCCGAGGGGGCAAGGGGGCTATGGCTACACCTTC.